The 23 T cell receptor beta chains in this list originate from one sample, sequenced in a study of long-term antiretroviral therapy in people with HIV. Run at survey level, the immunoSEQ assay was version v3.0. Assay used: immunoSEQ multiplex PCR; TCRdb lists only in-frame clones, some missing. The data show around 20,000 clones, 85% to 90% seen once. The sample here was unsorted PBMCs, taken 4.2 years after starting antiretroviral therapy. All receptors derive from a middle-aged man with HIV.

The chain combines TRBV15 with TRBJ2-7; a weak D match, TRBD1 (6 bases). Trimming took off 0 bases at V and 4 bases at J, with 13 bases between the two ends. The CDR3 runs to 15 residues. CDR1 and CDR2 (germline): LNHNV, YYDKDF (reference sequence). The CDR3 DNA reads TGTGCCACCAGCAGAGAAAACAGGGAAGGATACGAGCAGTACTTC. Translating it yields CATSRENREGYEQYF.

Only one count was recorded for this clone. The J gene is TRBJ1-2, the V gene TRBV6-1, with 8 bases lining up with TRBD1. V shed 6 bases, J shed 5 bases, and the junction held 5 bases outside the gene matches. This CDR3 is 13 amino acids long. Germline CDR1 is MNHNS and CDR2 is SASEGT. CDR3 sequence: CASSSTGDYGYTF. DNA for the CDR3: TGTGCCAGCAGCTCGACAGGGGATTATGGCTACACCTTC.

This chain links TRBV5-5 with TRBJ2-7; unclear D gene. V was trimmed by 1 base and J by 1 base, leaving 12 bases between them. This CDR3 spans 15 amino acids. CDR1 SGHKS and CDR2 YYEKEE come from the germline V gene (reference sequence). The CDR3 loop reads CASSLSPVPSYEQYF. In DNA form, the CDR3 reads TGTGCCAGCAGCTTGTCCCCGGTGCCTTCCTACGAGCAGTACTTC. Full variable domain (rest looked up from reference TRBV5-5 and TRBJ2-7): DAGVTQSPTHLIKTRGQQVTLRCSPISGHKSVSWYQQVLGQGPQFIFQYYEKEERGRGNFPDRFSARQFPNYSSELNVNALLLGDSALYLCASSLSPVPSYEQYFGPGTRLTVT.

The chain carries TRBV7-2 and TRBJ2-1; D remains unclear. Trimming shortened V by 5 bases and J by 6 bases, and 8 bases separated the two germline ends. This CDR3 is 12 amino acids long. Germline V CDR1 and CDR2: SGHTA, FQGNSA. CDR3 DNA sequence: TGTGCCAGCAGCCCCCCAAGCAATGAGCAGTTCTTC. This translates into CASSPPSNEQFF.

The chain is built from TRBV5-1 and TRBJ1-4, with D tentatively TRBD1 (5 bases). Germline V CDR1 and CDR2: SGHRS, YFSETQ. This CDR3 comprises 14 residues. V lost 4 bases to trimming and J lost 7 bases, with 14 bases between them. The CDR3 region is CASSPVRAGEKLFF. CDR3 DNA: TGCGCCAGCAGCCCCGTCAGGGCGGGTGAAAAACTGTTTTTT.

The chain combines TRBV5-8 with TRBJ1-5; no definite D call. Trimming shortened V by 0 bases and J by 2 bases, and 6 bases separated the two germline ends. The germline V gene has CDR1 SGHTS and CDR2 YDEGEE. The CDR3 extends over 14 amino acids. The CDR3 DNA sequence: TGTGCCAGCAGCTTGGGCAGCCGCAATCAGCCCCAGCATTTT. Residues: CASSLGSRNQPQHF.

The rearrangement links TRBV6-1 to TRBJ2-7; no clear D. Germline V lookup: CDR1 MNHNS, CDR2 SASEGT. V was shortened by 2 bases and J by 3 bases, with 14 bases between the two germline ends. The CDR3 contains 15 residues. The CDR3 sequence is CASSEILYGDYEQYF. CDR3 in DNA: TGTGCCAGCAGTGAAATATTGTATGGGGACTACGAGCAGTACTTC.

The chain combines TRBV5-5 with TRBJ2-7, with 7 nucleotides matching TRBD2. Trimming cost V 1 base and J 2 bases; bases outside gene matches: 3. The CDR3 sequence is 14 residues long. CDR1 SGHKS and CDR2 YYEKEE come from the germline V gene (reference sequence). CDR3 protein: CASSLSRGAYEQYF. In DNA, the CDR3 is TGTGCCAGCAGCTTGAGTCGGGGGGCCTACGAGCAGTACTTC.

This sequence joins TRBV21-1 and TRBJ1-3; the table's D call of TRBD1 was not tested on the DNA. TRBV21-1 has pseudogene status. The CDR3 spans 14 residues. CDR3 residues: CASSTGQGGNTIYF. CDR3 DNA: TGTGCCAGCAGCACAGGACAGGGGGGAAACACCATATATTTT.

CDR3 in DNA: TGTGCCTGGAGCCCATTAAGCATCACCGGGACAGGGGAGAATGAGCAGTTCTTC. The encoded protein is CAWSPLSITGTGENEQFF. J is TRBJ2-1 and V is TRBV30; 10 nucleotides align to TRBD1. The CDR3 is 18 amino acids. The V gene end was trimmed by 3 bases and the J gene end by 7 bases; junction bases not matched to a gene: 18. Looked up from germline, CDR1 is GTSNPN and CDR2 is SVGIG (reference sequence). The full variable domain, completed using reference TRBV30 and TRBJ2-1, is SQTIHQWPATLVQPVGSPLSLECTVEGTSNPNLYWYRQAAGRGLQLLFYSVGIGQISSEVPQNLSASRPQDRQFILSSKKLLLSDSGFYLCAWSPLSITGTGENEQFFGPGTRLTVL.

CDR3 bases: TGTGCCAGCAGCCGCCGTTTAGGGGGCGGTTCCTCTGGAAACACCATATATTTT. Its translation is CASSRRLGGGSSGNTIYF. The chain links TRBV7-6 to TRBJ1-3; 7 nucleotides match TRBD1. Trimming cost V 5 bases and J 0 bases; bases outside gene matches: 13. The CDR3 totals 18 residues. Germline V lookup: CDR1 SGHVS, CDR2 FNYEAQ.

This chain joins TRBV4-3 and TRBJ2-7; 12 bases fit TRBD2. This CDR3 comprises 18 residues. The V gene end was trimmed by 0 bases and the J gene end by 0 bases; junction bases not matched to a gene: 6. Looked up from germline, CDR1 is LGHNA and CDR2 is YSLEER. The CDR3 here is CASSQDVGLAGFSYEQYF. DNA for the CDR3: TGCGCCAGCAGCCAAGACGTCGGACTAGCGGGGTTCTCCTACGAGCAGTACTTC.

This chain joins TRBV30 and TRBJ2-7; 11 nucleotides match TRBD1. The CDR3 runs to 15 residues. Germline CDR1 is GTSNPN and CDR2 is SVGIG (reference sequence). Trimming took 0 bases from V and 3 from J; bases not matched to a gene: 4. The CDR3 reads CAWSVGQGDNYEQYF. For the CDR3, the DNA is TGTGCCTGGAGTGTGGGACAGGGGGATAACTACGAGCAGTACTTC.

The sample holds one count of this clone. V and J are TRBV5-4 and TRBJ1-2; D is uncertain. Trimming removed 6 bases at V and 4 bases at J, with 13 bases between. CDR1 and CDR2 (germline): SGHNT, YYREEE (reference sequence). CDR3 length: 13 amino acids. The CDR3 is CASTHKPAYGYTF. The CDR3 DNA is TGTGCCAGCACCCACAAACCAGCCTATGGCTACACCTTC. Looking up the rest from reference TRBV5-4 and TRBJ1-2 gives the full variable domain: ETGVTQSPTHLIKTRGQQVTLRCSSQSGHNTVSWYQQALGQGPQFIFQYYREEENGRGNFPPRFSGLQFPNYSSELNVNALELDDSALYLCASTHKPAYGYTFGSGTRLTVV.

The V gene is TRBV29-1, the J gene TRBJ1-1, with D possibly being TRBD1 (5 bases). CDR1 is SQVTM and CDR2 is ANQGSEA in the germline V gene. Trimming removed 1 base from V and 8 bases from J, with 8 bases in between. This CDR3 comprises 11 residues. The DNA of the CDR3 is TGCAGCGTTGAAGGGGGGGGAGAAGCTTTCTTT. Translating gives CSVEGGGEAFF.

V usage is TRBV12-5 and J usage is TRBJ2-1; the match to TRBD1 covers 9 bases. Germline lookup yields CDR1 LGHNT and CDR2 FRNRAP. The CDR3 spans 16 residues. V gave up 7 bases and J gave up 0 bases; unmatched junction bases: 7. The CDR3: CASAFVTGGSYNEQFF. The DNA of the CDR3 is TGTGCTAGTGCCTTCGTGACAGGGGGCTCCTACAATGAGCAGTTCTTC. The whole variable domain, filled in from reference TRBV12-5 and TRBJ2-1, reads DARVTQTPRHKVTEMGQEVTMRCQPILGHNTVFWYRQTMMQGLELLAYFRNRAPLDDSGMPKDRFSAEMPDATLATLKIQPSEPRDSAVYFCASAFVTGGSYNEQFFGPGTRLTVL.

On this clone itself: This CDR3 is also generated by other DNA sequences in the sample. The chain couples TRBV6-6 to TRBJ2-7; TRBD1 matches at 10 bases. The CDR3 consists of 14 residues. Germline CDR1 MNHNY, CDR2 SVGAGI (reference sequence). V trimming: 4 bases; J trimming: 4 bases; junction bases outside the gene matches: 4. The CDR3 region is CASSSDRGPYEQYF. For the CDR3, the DNA is TGTGCCAGCAGTTCCGACAGGGGGCCATACGAGCAGTACTTC.

This chain joins TRBV5-8 and TRBJ2-2; perhaps TRBD1 as D (6 bases). The CDR3 is 16 amino acids. Trimming stripped 5 bases from V and 0 bases from J, with 14 bases between. Germline CDR1 is SGHTS and CDR2 is YDEGEE. CDR3 nucleotides: TGTGCCAGCAGTTTTTCCGGGACAACGAACACCGGGGAGCTGTTTTTT. This gives the protein CASSFSGTTNTGELFF.

The chain joins TRBV29-1 to TRBJ2-7; D may match TRBD1 or TRBD2 (5 bases each). CDR3 length: 13 amino acids. In germline, CDR1 is SQVTM, CDR2 ANQGSEA. V lost 4 bases and J lost 2, with 12 bases in between. CDR3 residues: CSVGGQGPYEQYF. As DNA, the CDR3 is TGCAGCGTTGGGGGCCAGGGACCCTACGAGCAGTACTTC.

The J gene is TRBJ2-3, the V gene TRBV30, with TRBD1 identical over 8 bases. The germline V gene encodes CDR1 GTSNPN and CDR2 SVGIG (reference sequence). CDR3 length: 14 residues. The V and J ends lost 0 bases and 3 bases, in that order; junction bases with no gene match: 2. The CDR3 sequence is CAWSVGQGTDTQYF. In nucleotides, the CDR3 is TGTGCCTGGAGTGTAGGACAGGGAACAGATACGCAGTATTTT.

V is TRBV19 and J is TRBJ1-2; D perhaps matches TRBD1 (5 bases). Germline assignment: CDR1 LNHDA and CDR2 SQIVND (reference sequence). The V end was cut by 7 bases, the J end by 4 bases, with 19 bases between. The CDR3 runs to 15 residues. CDR3 coding DNA: TGTGCCAGTACTACCCGGGACGAAGGCCCCTATGGCTACACCTTC. It specifies CASTTRDEGPYGYTF.

The chain is built from TRBV11-3 and TRBJ1-1; D is unresolved. CDR1 and CDR2 from the germline V gene are SGHNT and YENEEA. The germline V and J ends were trimmed by 5 bases and 1 base, with 14 bases remaining between them. The CDR3 runs to 15 residues. The CDR3: CASSTMRWRNTEAFF. CDR3 DNA: TGTGCCAGCAGCACGATGCGGTGGCGGAACACTGAAGCTTTCTTT. Drawing the rest from reference TRBV11-3 and TRBJ1-1, the complete variable domain is EAGVVQSPRYKIIEKKQPVAFWCNPISGHNTLYWYLQNLGQGPELLIRYENEEAVDDSQLPKDRFSAERLKGVDSTLKIQPAELGDSAVYLCASSTMRWRNTEAFFGQGTRLTVV.

The V gene is TRBV4-1, the J gene TRBJ2-7, with unresolved D. V shed 0 bases and J shed 2 bases, with 8 bases lying between them. Germline assignment: CDR1 MGHRA and CDR2 YSYEKL. CDR3 length: 14 residues. Here the CDR3 reads CASSQDYGTYEQYF. In nucleotides, the CDR3 is TGCGCCAGCAGCCAAGATTACGGCACCTACGAGCAGTACTTC.